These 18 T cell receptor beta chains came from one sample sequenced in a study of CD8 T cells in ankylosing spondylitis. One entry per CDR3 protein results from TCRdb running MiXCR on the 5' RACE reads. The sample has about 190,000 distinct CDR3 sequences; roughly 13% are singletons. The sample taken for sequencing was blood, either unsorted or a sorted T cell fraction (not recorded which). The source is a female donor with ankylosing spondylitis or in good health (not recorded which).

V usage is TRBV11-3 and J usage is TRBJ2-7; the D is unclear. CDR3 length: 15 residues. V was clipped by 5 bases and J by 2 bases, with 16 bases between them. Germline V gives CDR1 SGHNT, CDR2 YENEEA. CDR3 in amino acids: CASSQTVTRTYEQYF. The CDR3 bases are TGTGCCAGCAGCCAAACGGTGACACGAACCTACGAGCAGTACTTC.

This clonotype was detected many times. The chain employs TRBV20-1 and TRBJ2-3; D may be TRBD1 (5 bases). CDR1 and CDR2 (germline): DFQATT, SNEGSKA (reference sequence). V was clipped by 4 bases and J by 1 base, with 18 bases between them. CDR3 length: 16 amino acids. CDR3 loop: CSANALQGWGTDTQYF. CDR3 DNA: TGCAGTGCTAACGCGCTCCAGGGATGGGGCACAGATACGCAGTATTTT.

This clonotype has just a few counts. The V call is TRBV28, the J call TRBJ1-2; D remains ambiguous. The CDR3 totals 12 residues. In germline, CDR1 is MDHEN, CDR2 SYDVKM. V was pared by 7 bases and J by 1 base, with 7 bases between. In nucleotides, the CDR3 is TGTGCCAGCATGCCGGGTAACTATGGCTACACCTTC. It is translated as CASMPGNYGYTF.

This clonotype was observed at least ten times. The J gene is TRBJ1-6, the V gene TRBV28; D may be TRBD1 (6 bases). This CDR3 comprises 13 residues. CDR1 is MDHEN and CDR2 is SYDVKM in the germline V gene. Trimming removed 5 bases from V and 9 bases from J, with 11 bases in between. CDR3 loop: CASSGGLSSPLHF. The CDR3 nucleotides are TGTGCCAGCAGTGGGGGCCTAAGTTCACCCCTCCACTTT.

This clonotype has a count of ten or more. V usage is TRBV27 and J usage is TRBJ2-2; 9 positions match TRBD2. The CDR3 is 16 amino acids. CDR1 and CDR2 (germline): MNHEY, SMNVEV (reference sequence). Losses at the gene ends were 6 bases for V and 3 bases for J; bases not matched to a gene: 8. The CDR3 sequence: CASSRGTSRYTGELFF. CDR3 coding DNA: TGTGCCAGCAGCCGAGGGACTAGCCGTTACACCGGGGAGCTGTTTTTT.

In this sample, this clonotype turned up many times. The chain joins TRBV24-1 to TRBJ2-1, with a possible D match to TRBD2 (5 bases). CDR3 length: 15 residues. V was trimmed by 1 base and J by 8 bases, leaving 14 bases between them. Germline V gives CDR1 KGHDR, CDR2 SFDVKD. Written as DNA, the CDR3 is TGTGCCACCAGTGATTTAGCGGCAGTCCAACATGAGCAGTTCTTC. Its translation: CATSDLAAVQHEQFF.

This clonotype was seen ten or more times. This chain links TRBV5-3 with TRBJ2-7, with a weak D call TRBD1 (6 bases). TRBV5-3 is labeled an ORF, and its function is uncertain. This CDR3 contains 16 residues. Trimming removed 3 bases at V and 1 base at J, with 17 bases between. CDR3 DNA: TGTGCCAGAAGCTCCCACCGGGACATCGTATCCTACGAGCAGTACTTC. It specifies CARSSHRDIVSYEQYF.

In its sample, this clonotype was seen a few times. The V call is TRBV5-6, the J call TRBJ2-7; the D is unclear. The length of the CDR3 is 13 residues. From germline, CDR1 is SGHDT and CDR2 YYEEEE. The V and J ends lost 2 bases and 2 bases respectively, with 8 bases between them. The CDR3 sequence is CASSFGSAYEQYF. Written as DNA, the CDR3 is TGTGCCAGCAGCTTCGGGTCAGCCTACGAGCAGTACTTC.

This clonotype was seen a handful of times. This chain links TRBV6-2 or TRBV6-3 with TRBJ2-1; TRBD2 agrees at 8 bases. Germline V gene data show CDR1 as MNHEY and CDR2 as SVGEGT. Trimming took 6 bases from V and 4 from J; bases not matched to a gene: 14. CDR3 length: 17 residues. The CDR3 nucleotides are TGTGCCAGCAGATTCCGGGGGGGGAGGGCCGGATACAATGAGCAGTTCTTC. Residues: CASRFRGGRAGYNEQFF.

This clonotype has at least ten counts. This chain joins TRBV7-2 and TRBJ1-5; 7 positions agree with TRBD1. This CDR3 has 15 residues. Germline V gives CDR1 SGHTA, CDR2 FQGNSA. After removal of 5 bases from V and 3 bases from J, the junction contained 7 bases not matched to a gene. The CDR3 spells CASSRQGENNQPQHF. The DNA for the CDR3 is TGTGCCAGCAGCCGACAGGGAGAAAACAATCAGCCCCAGCATTTT.

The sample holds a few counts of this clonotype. The CDR3 here is CSGARTGELFF. CDR3 nucleotide sequence: TGCAGCGGGGCGCGAACCGGGGAGCTGTTTTTT. This sequence joins TRBV29-1 and TRBJ2-2; D gene uncertain. V was shortened by 7 bases and J by 5 bases, with 8 bases between the two germline ends. Germline V gene data show CDR1 as SQVTM and CDR2 as ANQGSEA. The CDR3 contains 11 residues.

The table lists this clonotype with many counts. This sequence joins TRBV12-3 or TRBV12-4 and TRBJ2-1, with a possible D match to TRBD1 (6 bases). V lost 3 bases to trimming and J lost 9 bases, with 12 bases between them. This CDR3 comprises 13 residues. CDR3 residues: CASSLYRDREQFF. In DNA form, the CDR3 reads TGTGCCAGCAGTTTGTACAGGGACCGTGAGCAGTTCTTC.

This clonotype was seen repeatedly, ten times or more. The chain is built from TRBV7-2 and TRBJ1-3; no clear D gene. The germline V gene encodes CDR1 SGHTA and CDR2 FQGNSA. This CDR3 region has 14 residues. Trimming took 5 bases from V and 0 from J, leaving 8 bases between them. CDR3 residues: CASSPLHSGNTIYF. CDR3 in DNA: TGTGCCAGCAGCCCTCTTCACTCTGGAAACACCATATATTTT.

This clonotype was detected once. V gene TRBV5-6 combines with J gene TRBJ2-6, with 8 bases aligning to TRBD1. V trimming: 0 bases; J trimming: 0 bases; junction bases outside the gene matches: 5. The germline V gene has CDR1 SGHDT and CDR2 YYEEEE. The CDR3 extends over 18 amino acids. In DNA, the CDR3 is TGTGCCAGCAGCTTGGGGGGACAGGTTCTCTCTGGGGCCAACGTCCTGACTTTC. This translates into CASSLGGQVLSGANVLTF. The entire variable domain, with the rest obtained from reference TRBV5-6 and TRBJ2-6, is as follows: DAGVTQSPTHLIKTRGQQVTLRCSPKSGHDTVSWYQQALGQGPQFIFQYYEEEERQRGNFPDRFSGHQFPNYSSELNVNALLLGDSALYLCASSLGGQVLSGANVLTFGAGSRLTVL.

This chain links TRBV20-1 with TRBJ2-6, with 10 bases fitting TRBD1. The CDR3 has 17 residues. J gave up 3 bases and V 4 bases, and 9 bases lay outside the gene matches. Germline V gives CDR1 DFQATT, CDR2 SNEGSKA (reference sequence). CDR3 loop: CSATNRQGARGANVLTF. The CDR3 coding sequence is TGCAGTGCTACTAACAGACAGGGGGCGCGTGGGGCCAACGTCCTGACTTTC.

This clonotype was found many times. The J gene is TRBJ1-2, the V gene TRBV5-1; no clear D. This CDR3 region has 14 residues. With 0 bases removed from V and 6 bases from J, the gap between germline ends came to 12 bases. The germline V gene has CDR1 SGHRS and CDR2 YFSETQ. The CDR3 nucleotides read TGCGCCAGCAGCTTGGCCGGCTCTAGGGATGGCTACACCTTC. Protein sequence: CASSLAGSRDGYTF.

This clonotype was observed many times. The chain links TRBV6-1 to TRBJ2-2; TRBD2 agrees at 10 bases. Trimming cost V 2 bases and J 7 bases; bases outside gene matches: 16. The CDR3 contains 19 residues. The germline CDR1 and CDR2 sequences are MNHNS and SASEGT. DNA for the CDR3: TGTGCCAGCAGTGAATCGGTGTCTAGCGGGAGCCTTCTTGGCGGGGAGCTGTTTTTT. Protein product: CASSESVSSGSLLGGELFF.

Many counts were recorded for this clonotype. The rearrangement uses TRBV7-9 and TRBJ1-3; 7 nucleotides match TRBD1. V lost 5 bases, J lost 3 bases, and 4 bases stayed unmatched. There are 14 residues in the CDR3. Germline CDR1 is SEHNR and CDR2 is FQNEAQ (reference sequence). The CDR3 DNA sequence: TGTGCCAGCAGCCGTGGGACAGATGGAAACACCATATATTTT. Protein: CASSRGTDGNTIYF.